What follows is one TCR beta chain and its context. Its antigen is currently not known. No qualities accompany the bases; no much larger clone lies one base away. CDR1 and CDR2, looked up from the germline V gene, are MDHEN and SYDVKM. V lost 6 bases and J lost 0 bases, and the count of bases not matched to a germline gene is 4. From its cysteine to its phenylalanine, the CDR3 spans 14 amino acids. Only CDR3 DNA remains: 42 bases, in frame from the first base. For sequencing of the TCRbeta CDR3 region, genomic DNA was extracted from the sorted cells. TCRbeta CDR3 regions were sequenced using the immunoSEQ Assay. Sourced from immuneACCESS, this table was stored by TCRdb with only in-frame sequences that have V and J called. A share of the clones is absent; for the studies checked, an unresolved V gene accounts for under half, and the remainder has no known explanation. The sample contains some 40,000 clones, around 80% of them found a single time. The ten biggest clones cover about 20% of the sample.

These data belong to a study of OX40 agonist ivuxolimab in advanced cancers. General notes on the study: The costimulatory receptor OX40 (CD134) was targeted by ivuxolimab, a fully human IgG2 agonistic monoclonal antibody. Intravenous ivuxolimab was administered to patients every 2 weeks at six dose levels: 0.01, 0.1, 0.3, 1.5, 3 and 10 mg/kg. Among the approximately 50 dose-escalation patients, about 19 had hepatocellular carcinoma, approximately 15 melanoma, 9 renal cell carcinoma and 9 head and neck cancer. In the dose-escalation cohort, about four fifths of patients were male, and the mean age was around 65 years with a range of roughly 23 to 79. Patients were allowed to have had prior anti-PD-1, anti-PD-L1 or anti-CTLA-4 therapy, and roughly 40% of the dose-escalation patients had been treated with checkpoint inhibitors. Three dose-escalation patients achieved partial responses, one with hepatocellular carcinoma and two with cutaneous melanoma. Peripheral TCRbeta sequencing aimed to test whether ivuxolimab altered TCR sequence diversity and caused clonal T-cell expansion. The monotherapy dose-escalation portion (N of about 57 patients) of the phase I ivuxolimab trial is reported in the paper. What the study reported, not specific to this receptor: In partial responders in the 0.1-3.0 mg/kg groups, normalized peripheral clonal expansion was found to be among the lowest, especially among CD8+ T cells. Low levels of normalized T-cell clonal expansion were also seen in some nonresponding patients. The antigen specificity of the clonally expanded peripheral T cells was not determined. After ivuxolimab, expanded clones were on average more numerous among CD8+ T cells than among CD4+ T cells. At doses of 0.1 to 3.0 mg/kg, clonal expansion of both CD4+ and CD8+ T cells in blood was seen between baseline and week 6.

The trial excluded patients who had a history of autoimmune disease or were on systemic immunosuppression. Peripheral blood for TCR sequencing was collected from all dose cohorts at baseline, on cycle 4 day 1, and on cycle 7 day 1. Samples were obtained from an open-label, multicenter, first-in-human phase I dose-escalation trial of ivuxolimab. Adults with locally advanced or metastatic melanoma, renal cell, hepatocellular, or head and neck squamous cell carcinoma were enrolled in the trial. CD4+ and CD8+ T cells were sorted separately from peripheral blood before TCR sequencing. The material sequenced was CD4+ or CD8+ T cells sorted from blood, taken in a trial of the OX40 agonist ivuxolimab. The chain uses TRBV28 and TRBJ2-5, and 7 bases in between align with TRBD1. The source of this sequence is an adult with an advanced solid tumor such as melanoma, head and neck, liver or kidney cancer. The CDR3 protein: CASRVTGYQETQYF. The DNA sequence is given as TGTGCCAGCAGAGTGACAGGGTACCAAGAGACCCAGTACTTC.